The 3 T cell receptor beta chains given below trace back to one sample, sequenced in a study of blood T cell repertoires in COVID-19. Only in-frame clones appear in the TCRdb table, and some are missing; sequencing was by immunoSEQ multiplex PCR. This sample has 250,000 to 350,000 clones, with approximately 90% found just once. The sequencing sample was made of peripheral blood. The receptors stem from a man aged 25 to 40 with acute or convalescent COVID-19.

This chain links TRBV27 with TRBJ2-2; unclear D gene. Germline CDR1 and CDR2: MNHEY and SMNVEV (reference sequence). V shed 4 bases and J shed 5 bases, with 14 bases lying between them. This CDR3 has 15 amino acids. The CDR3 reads CASSSHSRWTGELFF. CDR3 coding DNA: TGTGCCAGCAGTTCCCACTCACGTTGGACCGGGGAGCTGTTTTTT.

CDR3 sequence (DNA): TGTGCCAGCAGTCGCAGATTTGATACAGATACGCAGTATTTT. Its translation: CASSRRFDTDTQYF. The chain combines TRBV7-8 with TRBJ2-3; no definite D call. The CDR3 length is 14 residues. Germline V gene sequence: CDR1 SGHVS, CDR2 FQNEAQ. V lost 6 bases, J lost 3 bases, and 13 bases lay in between.

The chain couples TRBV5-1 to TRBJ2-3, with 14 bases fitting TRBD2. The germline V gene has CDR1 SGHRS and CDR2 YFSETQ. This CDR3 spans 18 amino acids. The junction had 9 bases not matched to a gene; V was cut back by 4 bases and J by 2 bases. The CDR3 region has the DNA TGCGCCAGCAGCCCGGGACTAGCGGGGGCGACCCTCACAGATACGCAGTATTTT. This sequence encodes CASSPGLAGATLTDTQYF.